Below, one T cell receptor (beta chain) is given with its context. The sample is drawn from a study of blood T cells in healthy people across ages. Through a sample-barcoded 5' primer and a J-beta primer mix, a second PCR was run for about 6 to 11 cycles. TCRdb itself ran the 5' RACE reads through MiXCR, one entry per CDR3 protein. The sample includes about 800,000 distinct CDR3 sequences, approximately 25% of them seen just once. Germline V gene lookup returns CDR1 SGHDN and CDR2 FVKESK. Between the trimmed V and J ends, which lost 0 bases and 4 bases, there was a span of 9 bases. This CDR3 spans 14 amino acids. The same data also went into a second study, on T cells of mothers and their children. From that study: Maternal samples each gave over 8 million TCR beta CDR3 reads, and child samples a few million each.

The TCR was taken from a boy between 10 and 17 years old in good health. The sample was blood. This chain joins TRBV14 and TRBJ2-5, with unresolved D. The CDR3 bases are TGTGCCAGCAGCCAAGATAGGTTCCGAGAGACCCAGTACTTC. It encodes CASSQDRFRETQYF.